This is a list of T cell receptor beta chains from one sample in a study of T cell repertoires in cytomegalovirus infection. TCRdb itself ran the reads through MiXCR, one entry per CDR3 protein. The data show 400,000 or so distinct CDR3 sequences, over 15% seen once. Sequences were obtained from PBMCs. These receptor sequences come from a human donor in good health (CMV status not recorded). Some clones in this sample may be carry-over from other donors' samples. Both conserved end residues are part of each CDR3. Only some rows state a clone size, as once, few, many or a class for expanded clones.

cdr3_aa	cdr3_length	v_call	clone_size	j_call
CSAKRGAPDTQYF	13	TRBV20-1	-	TRBJ2-3
CASSLYKLAGYTF	13	TRBV7-2	-	TRBJ1-2
CASSQTQGFYEQYF	14	TRBV7-2	many	TRBJ2-7
CSAISARMNTEAFF	14	TRBV20-1	few	TRBJ1-1
CSVEDNLFLDSETGNTIYF	19	TRBV29-1	-	TRBJ1-3
CASSLEWGLAGGPTDTQYF	19	TRBV7-2	many	TRBJ2-3
CASGGRTLRKYF	12	TRBV2	few	TRBJ2-3
CATSRDLRDSLRSYEQYF	18	TRBV15	-	TRBJ2-7
CASSFGGGQGYTF	13	TRBV28	-	TRBJ1-2
CASSPTDDTEAFF	13	TRBV11-1	few	TRBJ1-1
CASSLDRGEYNEQFF	15	TRBV7-2	-	TRBJ2-1
CASSRRGTEETQYF	14	TRBV11-1	-	TRBJ2-5
CASSFGTTREQFF	13	TRBV7-2	few	TRBJ2-1
CASSTYGSYNEQFF	14	TRBV5-5	few	TRBJ2-1
CASSSQGINYEQYF	14	TRBV2	-	TRBJ2-7
CASSIGSGYSNQPQHF	16	TRBV19	-	TRBJ1-5
CAINDRDRTQETQYF	15	TRBV10-3	many	TRBJ2-5
CASRRDTSMETQYF	14	TRBV12-3/TRBV12-4	-	TRBJ2-5
CASSNPRDRRQTQYF	15	TRBV6-2/TRBV6-3	-	TRBJ2-5
CSARSGPGTETQYF	14	TRBV20-1	-	TRBJ2-5
CSVDAKRAGRLDTQYF	16	TRBV29-1	-	TRBJ2-3
CASSFGTGRGNTIYF	15	TRBV12-3/TRBV12-4	-	TRBJ1-3
CASSLGPWGGETQYF	15	TRBV12-3/TRBV12-4	many	TRBJ2-5
CASRHPGQGYEQYF	14	TRBV7-3	many	TRBJ2-7
CATSRGFLYTEAFF	14	TRBV15	-	TRBJ1-1
CASSPNTPGAEAFF	14	TRBV18	few	TRBJ1-1
CALGGSQPMPQHF	13	TRBV28	-	TRBJ1-5
CASSFPGSYEQYF	13	TRBV7-9	many	TRBJ2-7
CASSDGQGRNTIYF	14	TRBV7-2	many	TRBJ1-3
CASSPRPGLQETQYF	15	TRBV7-2	many	TRBJ2-5
CASSPNRRVAGELFF	15	TRBV3-1	-	TRBJ2-2
CSARVSDQPQHF	12	TRBV20-1	-	TRBJ1-5
CASTGTSDLRGQFF	14	TRBV9	-	TRBJ2-1
CASSLETSGRGEQYF	15	TRBV18	-	TRBJ2-7
CASSFHSSYEQYF	13	TRBV12-3/TRBV12-4	-	TRBJ2-7
CASSASGSGTYEQYF	15	TRBV5-4	once	TRBJ2-7
CASPQGWRAYTEAFF	15	TRBV2	few	TRBJ1-1
CAISDSGLAGGKDTQYF	17	TRBV10-3	few	TRBJ2-3
CASSSLSGGEAFF	13	TRBV11-2	many	TRBJ1-1
CASSSTGYSSYEQYF	15	TRBV27	-	TRBJ2-7
CSASRPAESLGDTQYF	16	TRBV20-1	-	TRBJ2-3
CASSYSRWTSGLSSYNEQFF	20	TRBV6-2/TRBV6-3	many	TRBJ2-1